A single sample is the source of the 21 T cell receptor beta chains below, sequenced in a study of blood T cell repertoires in COVID-19. Libraries were prepared by immunoSEQ multiplex PCR; TCRdb keeps only in-frame clonotypes and omits some of them. The repertoire holds 150,000 to 200,000 clones, with 85% to 90% as singletons. The sample was peripheral blood. These receptors were obtained from a man between 18 and 29 years old with acute or convalescent COVID-19.

The V and J genes are TRBV6-4 and TRBJ2-1; D might be TRBD2 (6 bases). The CDR3 contains 18 residues. With 3 bases removed from V and 6 bases from J, the gap between germline ends came to 24 bases. Germline V gene sequence: CDR1 MRHNA, CDR2 SNTAGT. The CDR3 protein is CASSERGWGGRSPNEQFF. The DNA for the CDR3 is TGTGCCAGCAGTGAGCGGGGTTGGGGAGGCCGATCTCCCAATGAGCAGTTCTTC.

The genes are TRBV18 and TRBJ1-2; 8 nucleotides line up with TRBD1. Looked up from germline, CDR1 is KGHSH and CDR2 is LQKENI. J lost 3 bases, V lost 3 bases, and 6 bases had no gene match. This CDR3 has 15 residues. The CDR3 loop reads CASSPSAGGDYGYTF. Here the CDR3 DNA reads TGTGCCAGCTCACCTAGTGCAGGGGGCGACTATGGCTACACCTTC. Supplemented by reference TRBV18 and TRBJ1-2, the full variable domain reads NAGVMQNPRHLVRRRGQEARLRCSPMKGHSHVYWYRQLPEEGLKFMVYLQKENIIDESGMPKERFSAEFPKEGPSILRIQQVVRGDSAAYFCASSPSAGGDYGYTFGSGTRLTVV.

This chain links TRBV19 with TRBJ2-5; possible D gene TRBD2, 6 bases. The germline CDR1 and CDR2 sequences are LNHDA and SQIVND (reference sequence). There are 11 residues in the CDR3. Trimming pared 6 bases from V and 7 bases from J, leaving 9 bases between. The CDR3 DNA reads TGTGCCAGTAGAGCCGGGGGGACCCAGTACTTC. Translated: CASRAGGTQYF.

The chain is built from TRBV6-5 and TRBJ1-6, with D perhaps matching TRBD1 (5 bases). V dropped 3 bases and J dropped 8 bases, with 14 bases sitting between them. CDR1 is MNHEY and CDR2 is SVGAGI in the germline V gene. The CDR3 is 15 residues long. The CDR3 region has the DNA TGTGCCAGCAGTTATCTCTCAGGGTCAGATTCACCCCTCCACTTT. Its protein is CASSYLSGSDSPLHF.

The chain links TRBV6-5 to TRBJ2-7, with D tentatively TRBD2 (6 bases). Between the trimmed V and J ends, which lost 0 bases and 7 bases, there was a span of 10 bases. Germline CDR1 is MNHEY and CDR2 is SVGAGI. The CDR3 has 13 amino acids. As DNA, the CDR3 is TGTGCCAGCAGTTACTCGGGTGGGGGGGAGCAGTACGTC. Protein product: CASSYSGGGEQYV.

This clone was seen just once. In nucleotides, the CDR3 is TGTGCCAGCAGTTACCTCGGAAAACTGTTTTTT. Amino acid sequence: CASSYLGKLFF. The rearrangement links TRBV6-2 or TRBV6-3 to TRBJ1-4; D gene uncertain. In germline, CDR1 is MNHEY, CDR2 SVGEGT. This CDR3 has 11 amino acids. V was cut by 2 bases and J by 10 bases, with 5 bases left in between.

The CDR3 here is CASSQGAFSNQPQHF. The CDR3 nucleotides are TGTGCCAGCAGTCAGGGGGCGTTTAGCAATCAGCCCCAGCATTTT. The V gene is TRBV27, the J gene TRBJ1-5; 8 bases line up with TRBD1. CDR3 size: 15 residues. V lost 5 bases and J lost 0; bases outside the gene matches: 3. From germline, CDR1 is MNHEY and CDR2 SMNVEV (reference sequence).

The V and J genes are TRBV30 and TRBJ1-1, with a weak D call TRBD1 (6 bases). The CDR3 is 14 amino acids. V lost 3 bases to trimming and J lost 0 bases, with 11 bases between them. Germline CDR1 GTSNPN, CDR2 SVGIG (reference sequence). DNA of the CDR3: TGTGCCTGGAGCAGGGGACACTTGAACACTGAAGCTTTCTTT. Encoded protein: CAWSRGHLNTEAFF.

This clone was observed once. The chain employs TRBV5-6 and TRBJ2-7; D unresolved. V gave up 0 bases and J gave up 0 bases, with 7 bases separating them. The CDR3 contains 14 residues. Germline V gene lookup returns CDR1 SGHDT and CDR2 YYEEEE. The CDR3: CASSLGPSSYEQYV. As DNA, the CDR3 is TGTGCCAGCAGCTTGGGCCCGAGCTCCTACGAGCAGTACGTC.

V is TRBV6-5 and J is TRBJ2-3; 7 nucleotides agree with TRBD2. Trimming took 10 bases from V and 2 from J; bases not matched to a gene: 6. Germline loops: CDR1 MNHEY, CDR2 SVGAGI. This CDR3 comprises 13 residues. CDR3 DNA: TGTGCCATCGGGGGGTCGACCACAGATACGCAGTATTTT. Amino acid sequence: CAIGGSTTDTQYF.

The chain carries TRBV7-2 and TRBJ1-2; TRBD1 is a possible D gene (5 bases). The germline V gene encodes CDR1 SGHTA and CDR2 FQGNSA. Trimming stripped 1 base from V and 0 bases from J, with 12 bases between. The CDR3 runs 16 residues. The CDR3 region is CASSLGGGQANYGYTF. The CDR3 DNA reads as TGTGCCAGCAGCTTAGGGGGGGGTCAAGCTAACTATGGCTACACCTTC.

The genes are TRBV29-1 and TRBJ2-1; weak D call: TRBD1 (6 bases). The V and J ends lost 3 bases and 5 bases respectively, with 17 bases between them. The length of the CDR3 is 15 residues. Germline assignment: CDR1 SQVTM and CDR2 ANQGSEA. Here the CDR3 reads CSVDPRDIINNEQFF. CDR3 sequence (DNA): TGCAGCGTTGACCCCAGGGACATCATAAACAATGAGCAGTTCTTC.

This clone was picked up a small number of times. The chain has TRBV2 and TRBJ1-5; tentatively, D is TRBD1 (6 bases). The V gene lost 5 bases and the J gene lost 0 bases, with 14 bases spanning the gap. CDR1 SNHLY and CDR2 FYNNEI come from the germline V gene. The CDR3 length is 16 residues. The CDR3 sequence: CASSLPGHHSNQPQHF. Here the CDR3 DNA reads TGTGCCAGCAGTTTGCCGGGACACCATAGCAATCAGCCCCAGCATTTT.

The chain combines TRBV11-2 with TRBJ2-7; 9 bases are shared with TRBD1. Germline V CDR1 and CDR2: SGHAT, FQNNGV. The CDR3 runs 15 residues. Trimming took 1 base from V and 3 from J; bases not matched to a gene: 4. Here the CDR3 reads CASSLAQGAHYEQYV. In nucleotides, the CDR3 is TGTGCCAGCAGCTTAGCACAGGGGGCGCACTACGAGCAGTACGTC.

This chain uses TRBV7-9 with TRBJ2-2; maybe TRBD2 (5 bases). This CDR3 spans 16 amino acids. V was clipped by 5 bases and J by 2 bases, with 15 bases between them. Germline V gives CDR1 SEHNR, CDR2 FQNEAQ (reference sequence). CDR3 residues: CASSPRRPGNTGELFF. CDR3 coding DNA: TGTGCCAGCAGCCCTCGGCGACCGGGAAACACCGGGGAGCTGTTTTTT.

CDR3 DNA: TGTGCCAGCAGTACCACCTGGACAGGGATTCAGCCCCAGCATTTT. Protein product: CASSTTWTGIQPQHF. The chain carries TRBV28 and TRBJ1-5; 8 bases line up with TRBD1. Germline V gene data show CDR1 as MDHEN and CDR2 as SYDVKM. This CDR3 has 15 residues. V lost 5 bases, J lost 6 bases, and 9 bases stayed unmatched.

The rearrangement joins TRBV6-6 to TRBJ2-7; 9 bases match TRBD2. Trimming at V came to 1 base and at J to 2 bases, leaving 6 bases not matched to a gene. Germline loops: CDR1 MNHNY, CDR2 SVGAGI (reference sequence). The CDR3 is made up of 16 amino acids. CDR3 DNA sequence: TGTGCCAGCAGTTACTATGGTGCTAGCGGGGCCTACGAGCAGTACTTC. Its protein is CASSYYGASGAYEQYF.

The CDR3 DNA is TGTGCCAGCAGCTACTCTACTAAGCCAGGGGGCTCCTACGAGCAGTACGTC. Translating gives CASSYSTKPGGSYEQYV. The chain links TRBV6-2 or TRBV6-3 to TRBJ2-7; 7 bases fit TRBD1. There are 17 residues in the CDR3. Germline values: CDR1 MNHEY, CDR2 SVGEGT.

The J gene is TRBJ2-1, the V gene TRBV25-1; 10 bases agree with TRBD1. V was pared by 4 bases and J by 3 bases, with 9 bases of the junction left unmatched. Germline V gene lookup returns CDR1 MGHDK and CDR2 SYGVNS. The CDR3 has 17 residues. CDR3 region: CASSVIVGDRGYNEQFF. In DNA, the CDR3 is TGTGCCAGCAGTGTGATAGTTGGGGACAGGGGCTACAATGAGCAGTTCTTC.

The V and J genes are TRBV6-6 and TRBJ1-1; possibly TRBD1 for D (6 bases). CDR3 length equals 15 residues. V lost 4 bases, J lost 0 bases, and 12 bases lay in between. Germline V CDR1 and CDR2: MNHNY, SVGAGI (reference sequence). The CDR3 loop is CASSSPGQMNTEAFF. Here the CDR3 DNA reads TGTGCCAGCAGTTCCCCCGGACAGATGAACACTGAAGCTTTCTTT.

This chain links TRBV7-8 with TRBJ1-1; D perhaps matches TRBD1 (5 bases). Germline V gene sequence: CDR1 SGHVS, CDR2 FQNEAQ. V lost 3 bases to trimming and J lost 0 bases, with 8 bases between them. CDR3 length equals 14 residues. CDR3 loop: CASSLGRMNTEAFF. The CDR3 DNA reads TGTGCCAGCAGCTTGGGGCGGATGAACACTGAAGCTTTCTTT.